The 21 T cell receptor beta chains listed next were all sequenced from one sample in a study of blood T cell repertoires in COVID-19. Sequencing used immunoSEQ multiplex PCR; TCRdb keeps in-frame clones, though not all of them. The table includes 130,000 to 150,000 clones, more than 75% detected once. The sequencing input was peripheral blood. These receptor sequences come from a woman in her fifties or sixties with active or convalescent COVID-19.

The J gene is TRBJ1-6, the V gene TRBV3-1 (or the pseudogene TRBV3-2), with D maybe TRBD1 (6 bases). The V end lost 4 bases, the J end lost 7 bases, and 14 bases lay between the germline ends. Germline V gene data show CDR1 as LGHDT and CDR2 as YNNKEL (reference sequence). CDR3 length: 15 amino acids. The CDR3, as DNA: TGTGCCAGCAGCCCCCACGGGGGGCGAAATTCACCCCTCCACTTT. Residues: CASSPHGGRNSPLHF.

The V and J genes are TRBV30 and TRBJ2-3; weak D call: TRBD2 (5 bases). Germline CDR1 is GTSNPN and CDR2 is SVGIG (reference sequence). The ends were cut back, 4 bases at V and 1 base at J, with 6 bases in the middle. The CDR3 is 12 residues long. The CDR3 sequence: CAWIGGTDTQYF. The CDR3 region has the DNA TGTGCCTGGATCGGGGGCACAGATACGCAGTATTTT.

The chain links TRBV5-8 to TRBJ2-1, with TRBD1 identical over 7 bases. The CDR3 loop spans 12 amino acids. The germline CDR1 and CDR2 sequences are SGHTS and YDEGEE. V was clipped by 4 bases and J by 9 bases; unmatched bases: 4. The DNA of the CDR3 is TGTGCCAGCAGCATATACAGGGGTGAGCAGTTCTTC. Protein sequence: CASSIYRGEQFF.

The chain has TRBV5-1 and TRBJ1-2, with TRBD1 matching over 10 bases. Looked up from germline, CDR1 is SGHRS and CDR2 is YFSETQ. After removal of 3 bases from V and 3 bases from J, the junction contained 8 bases not matched to a gene. This CDR3 is built from 16 residues. DNA for the CDR3: TGCGCCAGCAGCTGGGCGCCGGGACAGGGGCACTATGGCTACACCTTC. Translated, it gives CASSWAPGQGHYGYTF. The whole variable domain, remainder taken from reference TRBV5-1 and TRBJ1-2, is KAGVTQTPRYLIKTRGQQVTLSCSPISGHRSVSWYQQTPGQGLQFLFEYFSETQRNKGNFPGRFSGRQFSNSRSEMNVSTLELGDSALYLCASSWAPGQGHYGYTFGSGTRLTVV.

V gene TRBV2 combines with J gene TRBJ1-1; 7 bases are a match to TRBD1. Trimming removed 6 bases from V and 5 bases from J; junction bases left unmatched: 15. Germline-derived CDR1 and CDR2 are SNHLY and FYNNEI. This CDR3 is built from 16 residues. The DNA for the CDR3 is TGTGCCAGCAGCACCTTTGGGGGACAGAAGGGAACTGAAGCTTTCTTT. Its translation: CASSTFGGQKGTEAFF.

The count of this clone is one. The CDR3 sequence: CASSPRGRPYGYTF. The CDR3 coding sequence is TGTGCCAGCAGCCCCAGGGGGCGCCCCTATGGCTACACCTTC. The rearrangement uses TRBV3-1 (or the pseudogene TRBV3-2) and TRBJ1-2; 8 bases line up with TRBD1. Germline-derived CDR1 and CDR2 are LGHDT and YNNKEL (reference sequence). With 4 bases clipped from V and 4 bases from J, the junction kept 5 bases outside the gene matches. There are 14 residues in the CDR3.

This clone was observed a few times. The rearrangement uses TRBV27 and TRBJ1-1; TRBD1 is a possible D gene (5 bases). The CDR3 sequence is 12 residues long. CDR1 is MNHEY and CDR2 is SMNVEV in the germline V gene (reference sequence). The V end was cut by 9 bases, the J end by 1 base, with 9 bases between. The CDR3 bases are TGTGCCAGTAGGAGGGGGAACACTGAAGCTTTCTTT. Its translation is CASRRGNTEAFF.

This chain joins TRBV21-1 and TRBJ1-1; the tabulated D call, TRBD1, remains unverified against the DNA. TRBV21-1 is a pseudogene locus. The CDR3 is made up of 16 amino acids. The CDR3 loop is CASKSGQGKKHAEAFF. The CDR3 DNA follows: TGTGCCAGCAAGTCGGGACAGGGAAAGAAGCACGCTGAAGCTTTCTTT.

The chain links TRBV5-1 to TRBJ1-2, with 7 nucleotides matching TRBD1. Per germline, CDR1 SGHRS and CDR2 YFSETQ. Germline trimming cut 1 base from V and 6 bases from J; bases unmatched to any gene: 6. There are 14 residues in the CDR3. In DNA form, the CDR3 reads TGCGCCAGCAGCTTGTCGTGGCAGGGGGATGGCTACACCTTC. Amino acid sequence: CASSLSWQGDGYTF. The complete variable domain, with remaining parts taken from reference TRBV5-1 and TRBJ1-2, reads KAGVTQTPRYLIKTRGQQVTLSCSPISGHRSVSWYQQTPGQGLQFLFEYFSETQRNKGNFPGRFSGRQFSNSRSEMNVSTLELGDSALYLCASSLSWQGDGYTFGSGTRLTVV.

The genes are TRBV7-2 and TRBJ1-2, with no clear D. The CDR3 has 13 amino acids. Germline CDR1 reads SGHTA; CDR2 reads FQGNSA. V lost 6 bases and J 4 bases, leaving 12 bases between the germline ends. The CDR3 sequence: CASRSSGIYGYTF. CDR3 nucleotides: TGTGCCAGCAGATCCTCGGGAATCTATGGCTACACCTTC.

This clone was found a few times. The chain couples TRBV29-1 to TRBJ1-2; possibly TRBD1 for D (6 bases). Germline V gene lookup returns CDR1 SQVTM and CDR2 ANQGSEA. With 0 bases removed from V and 4 bases from J, the gap between germline ends came to 12 bases. The CDR3 extends over 14 amino acids. The CDR3, as DNA: TGCAGCGTTGAAGATTCGGACAGATTCTATGGCTACACCTTC. Residues: CSVEDSDRFYGYTF.

The chain links TRBV2 to TRBJ2-1; weak D call: TRBD2 (5 bases). This CDR3 is built from 8 residues. The germline V gene has CDR1 SNHLY and CDR2 FYNNEI. The germline V and J ends were trimmed by 8 bases and 16 bases, with 9 bases remaining between them. The CDR3 DNA is TGTGCCAGCGGGAGACAATTCTTC. Amino acid sequence: CASGRQFF.

The chain joins TRBV6-5 to TRBJ1-6, with TRBD1 matching over 9 bases. Looked up from germline, CDR1 is MNHEY and CDR2 is SVGAGI. J gave up 8 bases and V 6 bases, and 8 bases lay outside the gene matches. This CDR3 region has 15 residues. CDR3 in amino acids: CASSWDRDVDSPLHF. The CDR3 DNA sequence: TGTGCCAGCAGCTGGGACAGGGATGTTGATTCACCCCTCCACTTT.

The chain recombines TRBV9 with TRBJ2-3; D might be TRBD1 (6 bases). This CDR3 is built from 15 residues. The germline V and J ends were trimmed by 3 bases and 4 bases, with 15 bases remaining between them. Per germline, CDR1 SGDLS and CDR2 YYNGEE. The CDR3 coding sequence is TGTGCCAGCAGCGCCGACGGTTACAGGGCAGATACGCAGTATTTT. As protein: CASSADGYRADTQYF.

The chain combines TRBV4-2 with TRBJ2-1; TRBD2 agrees at 8 bases. The germline V gene encodes CDR1 LGHNA and CDR2 YNFKEQ. The ends lost 3 bases at V and 6 bases at J; junction bases unmatched: 7. CDR3 length equals 15 residues. The DNA of the CDR3 is TGTGCCAGCAGCCAGAGGGCTGGGACTAGCAATGAGCAGTTCTTC. Translation: CASSQRAGTSNEQFF.

This chain joins TRBV10-3 and TRBJ1-3, with D possibly being TRBD1 (6 bases). V lost 11 bases, J lost 3 bases, and 23 bases lay in between. CDR3 size: 16 residues. The germline V gene has CDR1 ENHRY and CDR2 SYGVKD. CDR3 bases: TGTGCCTTCCGTCCCAGCGGGGGGCGCGGTGGAAACACCATATATTTT. This codes for CAFRPSGGRGGNTIYF.

The chain uses TRBV4-3 and TRBJ1-2, with 7 nucleotides matching TRBD1. Germline loops: CDR1 LGHNA, CDR2 YSLEER. There are 16 residues in the CDR3. The V and J ends lost 1 base and 2 bases, in that order; junction bases with no gene match: 7. The CDR3: CASSQVATGINYGYTF. CDR3 DNA: TGCGCCAGCAGCCAAGTTGCGACAGGGATAAACTATGGCTACACCTTC.

The chain is built from TRBV18 and TRBJ2-7; a possible D gene is TRBD1 (5 bases). The CDR3 runs 15 residues. Per germline, CDR1 KGHSH and CDR2 LQKENI. Trimming pared 2 bases from V and 2 bases from J, leaving 13 bases between. The CDR3 nucleotides read TGTGCCAGCTCACCATCTTCAGGGCCTCCCTACGAGCAGTACTTC. Protein: CASSPSSGPPYEQYF.

This chain uses TRBV5-1 with TRBJ2-1; TRBD2 is a possible D gene (5 bases). CDR3 length equals 18 residues. V lost 0 bases to trimming and J lost 8 bases, with 24 bases between them. The germline CDR1 and CDR2 sequences are SGHRS and YFSETQ. The CDR3 region is CASSLGTQRPFSLDEQFF. The CDR3 nucleotides read TGCGCCAGCAGCTTGGGGACCCAGCGGCCTTTTAGTCTCGATGAGCAGTTCTTC.

This clone appeared a few times. The J gene is TRBJ2-1, the V gene TRBV5-1, with TRBD1 matching over 9 bases. The V gene end was trimmed by 0 bases and the J gene end by 6 bases; junction bases not matched to a gene: 1. Germline values: CDR1 SGHRS, CDR2 YFSETQ. The CDR3 sequence is 14 residues long. CDR3 nucleotides: TGCGCCAGCAGCTTGGAACAGGGGGCCAATGAGCAGTTCTTC. Translation gives CASSLEQGANEQFF.

The V call is TRBV10-3, the J call TRBJ1-3, with TRBD1 as a possible D gene (5 bases). The V end lost 6 bases, the J end lost 0 bases, and 15 bases lay between the germline ends. In germline, CDR1 is ENHRY, CDR2 SYGVKD. This CDR3 has 16 residues. Written as DNA, the CDR3 is TGTGCCATCAGCGAGACAGATACCCTCTCTGGAAACACCATATATTTT. Its protein is CAISETDTLSGNTIYF.